A single sample is the source of the 30 T cell receptor beta chains below, sequenced in a study of shared clonotypes between healthy human individuals. TCRdb's copy holds only in-frame clones and misses some; the assay was immunoSEQ multiplex PCR. The sample comprises about 1.5 million clones, under 99% of which are singletons, and around 0.47% rests with the top ten. Sequenced sample: naive CD4+ T cells sorted from blood. Subset noted: CD45RA+ positively selected. The source of these receptors is a man aged 30 to 39 in good health.

The rearrangement joins TRBV27 to TRBJ2-3; 7 nucleotides align to TRBD2. Trimming removed 5 bases from V and 1 base from J; junction bases left unmatched: 9. The CDR3 loop spans 16 amino acids. Germline V gene data show CDR1 as MNHEY and CDR2 as SMNVEV (reference sequence). The CDR3 coding sequence is TGTGCCAGCAGTCTCCTGGGGGGGGTCGGCACAGATACGCAGTATTTT. Its protein product is CASSLLGGVGTDTQYF.

This clone was seen only a few times. This chain joins TRBV18 and TRBJ1-1, with D uncertain. CDR3 length: 14 residues. Looked up from germline, CDR1 is KGHSH and CDR2 is LQKENI. Deletions cut 1 base from V and 2 bases from J, with 8 bases between. CDR3 loop: CASSPQSVNTEAFF. The CDR3 coding sequence is TGTGCCAGCTCACCACAATCCGTAAACACTGAAGCTTTCTTT.

The chain uses TRBV4-2 and TRBJ1-2, with D possibly TRBD1 on 5 matching bases. This CDR3 contains 14 residues. Deletions cut 0 bases from V and 7 bases from J, with 12 bases between. Germline V gene data show CDR1 as LGHNA and CDR2 as YNFKEQ. In DNA form, the CDR3 reads TGTGCCAGCAGCCAAGAACGGGACTCTCTTGGCTACACCTTC. Its translation is CASSQERDSLGYTF.

The chain links TRBV5-1 to TRBJ1-2; TRBD1 is a possible D gene (5 bases). The V end was cut by 4 bases, the J end by 1 base, with 14 bases between. The CDR3 contains 15 residues. CDR1 and CDR2 from the germline V gene are SGHRS and YFSETQ. CDR3 residues: CASSQKSDINYGYTF. In DNA form, the CDR3 reads TGCGCCAGCAGCCAAAAATCGGACATTAACTATGGCTACACCTTC.

The genes are TRBV5-1 and TRBJ2-7, with 7 bases fitting TRBD1. The CDR3 length is 15 residues. Germline V lookup: CDR1 SGHRS, CDR2 YFSETQ. After removal of 4 bases from V and 0 bases from J, the junction contained 7 bases not matched to a gene. The CDR3: CASSHTGTVSYEQYF. Written as DNA, the CDR3 is TGCGCCAGCAGCCATACTGGGACAGTCTCCTACGAGCAGTACTTC.

The chain joins TRBV6-1 to TRBJ2-1; possible D gene TRBD1, 5 bases. Germline loops: CDR1 MNHNS, CDR2 SASEGT. This CDR3 has 11 amino acids. V was shortened by 4 bases and J by 8 bases, with 6 bases between the two germline ends. The CDR3 protein is CASSGGYEQFF. The CDR3 DNA sequence: TGTGCCAGCAGTGGGGGCTATGAGCAGTTCTTC.

This sequence joins TRBV7-9 and TRBJ2-3; 13 nucleotides agree with TRBD2. This CDR3 is 14 amino acids long. Germline V gene sequence: CDR1 SEHNR, CDR2 FQNEAQ (reference sequence). V shed 5 bases and J 6 bases; nucleotides not matched to a gene: 2. The CDR3 DNA reads as TGTGCCAGCAGCCGGACTAGCGGGAGTGATACGCAGTATTTT. This encodes CASSRTSGSDTQYF.

CDR3 sequence reads: CASSQEDGASGRRTTGELFF. Written as DNA, the CDR3 is TGTGCCAGCAGCCAAGAGGACGGAGCTAGCGGGAGGAGAACCACCGGGGAGCTGTTTTTT. The rearrangement uses TRBV14 and TRBJ2-2; TRBD2 matches at 11 bases. CDR3 length equals 20 residues. Germline V lookup: CDR1 SGHDN, CDR2 FVKESK. Trimming removed 0 bases from V and 4 bases from J; junction bases left unmatched: 13.

Note on this clone: The sample holds other DNA sequences that translate to the same CDR3. CDR3 in DNA: TGTGCCAGCAGTGATAGGGGGTACGAGCAGTACTTC. This encodes CASSDRGYEQYF. The chain links TRBV2 to TRBJ2-7; perhaps TRBD1 as D (6 bases). V lost 3 bases and J 4 bases, leaving 7 bases between the germline ends. This CDR3 is built from 12 residues. From germline, CDR1 is SNHLY and CDR2 FYNNEI.

The genes are TRBV18 and TRBJ2-5; 7 bases map to TRBD1. Germline CDR1 and CDR2: KGHSH and LQKENI. This CDR3 has 14 residues. Losses at the gene ends were 3 bases for V and 3 bases for J; bases not matched to a gene: 4. The CDR3 sequence: CASSPHTGEETQYF. The DNA for the CDR3 is TGTGCCAGCTCACCTCATACAGGGGAAGAGACCCAGTACTTC.

The V and J genes are TRBV5-1 and TRBJ1-1; 8 bases match TRBD1. Germline CDR1 is SGHRS and CDR2 is YFSETQ. The CDR3 totals 14 residues. V was clipped by 4 bases and J by 4 bases; unmatched bases: 6. CDR3 loop: CASSRTGLITEAFF. CDR3 nucleotide sequence: TGCGCCAGCAGCAGGACAGGGCTGATCACTGAAGCTTTCTTT. Full variable domain (outside the CDR3, taken from reference TRBV5-1 and TRBJ1-1): KAGVTQTPRYLIKTRGQQVTLSCSPISGHRSVSWYQQTPGQGLQFLFEYFSETQRNKGNFPGRFSGRQFSNSRSEMNVSTLELGDSALYLCASSRTGLITEAFFGQGTRLTVV.

This chain links TRBV30 with TRBJ1-5; the D is unclear. Germline CDR1 and CDR2: GTSNPN and SVGIG (reference sequence). The CDR3 is made up of 16 amino acids. V lost 0 bases, J lost 7 bases, and 19 bases lay in between. CDR3 protein: CAWSVTSDSFHQPQHF. CDR3 sequence (DNA): TGTGCCTGGAGTGTAACCAGTGACTCATTTCACCAGCCCCAGCATTTT.

The genes are TRBV30 and TRBJ1-2; a weak D match, TRBD1 (6 bases). V was shortened by 0 bases and J by 0 bases, with 23 bases between the two germline ends. Germline V gene data show CDR1 as GTSNPN and CDR2 as SVGIG (reference sequence). The length of the CDR3 is 19 residues. CDR3: CAWSVHFPVATGTNYGYTF. CDR3 nucleotide sequence: TGTGCCTGGAGTGTACATTTCCCAGTCGCGACAGGTACTAACTATGGCTACACCTTC. Complete variable domain (other parts from reference TRBV30 and TRBJ1-2): SQTIHQWPATLVQPVGSPLSLECTVEGTSNPNLYWYRQAAGRGLQLLFYSVGIGQISSEVPQNLSASRPQDRQFILSSKKLLLSDSGFYLCAWSVHFPVATGTNYGYTFGSGTRLTVV.

Concerning this clone itself: The same CDR3 can be traced to other DNA sequences in this sample. CDR3 in amino acids: CASSLGGVSTDTQYF. CDR3 bases: TGTGCCAGCAGCTTGGGGGGGGTGAGCACAGATACGCAGTATTTT. The V call is TRBV5-4, the J call TRBJ2-3; a weak D match, TRBD2 (6 bases). Deletions cut 0 bases from V and 0 bases from J, with 8 bases between. Germline CDR1 and CDR2: SGHNT and YYREEE (reference sequence). This CDR3 is built from 15 residues.

The rearrangement joins TRBV7-2 to TRBJ2-5, with unresolved D. Trimming pared 6 bases from V and 2 bases from J, leaving 10 bases between. Germline CDR1 is SGHTA and CDR2 is FQGNSA. This CDR3 is 13 amino acids long. CDR3 in DNA: TGTGCCAGCAGTTTCGGACCTCAAGAGACCCAGTACTTC. Translated, it gives CASSFGPQETQYF.

The rearrangement uses TRBV7-3 and TRBJ2-7; 8 bases line up with TRBD1. The V gene end was trimmed by 5 bases and the J gene end by 5 bases; junction bases not matched to a gene: 11. This CDR3 has 15 residues. The germline V gene encodes CDR1 SGHTA and CDR2 FQGTGA. The CDR3 coding sequence is TGTGCCAGCAGCCCTCGGACAGGGATTTCGGACGAGCAGTACTTC. Translating gives CASSPRTGISDEQYF.

The chain joins TRBV6-1 to TRBJ2-1, with TRBD1 identical over 9 bases. The germline V gene has CDR1 MNHNS and CDR2 SASEGT. The CDR3 extends over 14 amino acids. V lost 6 bases and J lost 0; bases outside the gene matches: 0. Written as DNA, the CDR3 is TGTGCCAGCAGGGACAGGGGCTCCTACAATGAGCAGTTCTTC. This encodes CASRDRGSYNEQFF.

The chain carries TRBV5-1 and TRBJ1-4; perhaps TRBD1 as D (6 bases). The germline CDR1 and CDR2 sequences are SGHRS and YFSETQ. V was clipped by 4 bases and J by 7 bases, with 17 bases between them. The CDR3 runs to 15 residues. The CDR3 loop reads CASSRSWGASEKLFF. The CDR3 nucleotides read TGCGCCAGCAGCCGGAGTTGGGGGGCCAGTGAAAAACTGTTTTTT.

The V gene is TRBV7-6, the J gene TRBJ2-1; D remains ambiguous. V was trimmed by 3 bases and J by 2 bases, leaving 5 bases between them. The length of the CDR3 is 13 residues. In germline, CDR1 is SGHVS, CDR2 FNYEAQ. The CDR3 DNA follows: TGTGCCAGCAGCTTTCCCCCCTACAATGAGCAGTTCTTC. Residues: CASSFPPYNEQFF. The full variable domain, its missing parts supplied by reference TRBV7-6 and TRBJ2-1, is GAGVSQSPRYKVTKRGQDVALRCDPISGHVSLYWYRQALGQGPEFLTYFNYEAQQDKSGLPNDRFSAERPEGSISTLTIQRTEQRDSAMYRCASSFPPYNEQFFGPGTRLTVL.

The chain is built from TRBV5-6 and TRBJ1-3; possible D gene TRBD1, 5 bases. This CDR3 is 17 amino acids long. The germline V gene has CDR1 SGHDT and CDR2 YYEEEE. V shed 4 bases and J shed 2 bases, with 19 bases lying between them. The CDR3 DNA sequence: TGTGCCAGCAGCCATCGGGCAGGGTCCGCTGCTGGAAACACCATATATTTT. Protein: CASSHRAGSAAGNTIYF. Combining the CDR3 with reference TRBV5-6 and TRBJ1-3 gives the whole variable domain DAGVTQSPTHLIKTRGQQVTLRCSPKSGHDTVSWYQQALGQGPQFIFQYYEEEERQRGNFPDRFSGHQFPNYSSELNVNALLLGDSALYLCASSHRAGSAAGNTIYFGEGSWLTVV.

The V gene is TRBV5-1, the J gene TRBJ1-1; D unresolved. Germline V gives CDR1 SGHRS, CDR2 YFSETQ. Trimming pared 4 bases from V and 3 bases from J, leaving 13 bases between. The CDR3 contains 14 residues. The CDR3 sequence is CASSPTPGDTEAFF. CDR3 bases: TGCGCCAGCAGCCCTACACCCGGGGACACTGAAGCTTTCTTT. Full variable domain (missing parts from reference TRBV5-1 and TRBJ1-1): KAGVTQTPRYLIKTRGQQVTLSCSPISGHRSVSWYQQTPGQGLQFLFEYFSETQRNKGNFPGRFSGRQFSNSRSEMNVSTLELGDSALYLCASSPTPGDTEAFFGQGTRLTVV.

The CDR3 DNA reads as TGTGCCAGCAGTGACTCTCCAGTCGGAGCGGGAGGGTGCGAGCAGTACTTC. Translating gives CASSDSPVGAGGCEQYF. V is TRBV6-4 and J is TRBJ2-7; 10 nucleotides align to TRBD2. After removal of 0 bases from V and 6 bases from J, the junction contained 11 bases not matched to a gene. The CDR3 runs 17 residues. CDR1 and CDR2 from the germline V gene are MRHNA and SNTAGT.

The chain combines TRBV4-2 with TRBJ2-3, with 7 bases lining up with TRBD2. Losses at the gene ends were 0 bases for V and 5 bases for J; bases not matched to a gene: 17. Germline V gene lookup returns CDR1 LGHNA and CDR2 YNFKEQ. The CDR3 consists of 19 residues. Here the CDR3 reads CASSQDPPGRVPTEDTQYF. In DNA form, the CDR3 reads TGTGCCAGCAGCCAAGATCCCCCGGGGAGGGTCCCCACAGAAGATACGCAGTATTTT.

The chain links TRBV4-1 to TRBJ2-1; possible D gene TRBD1, 6 bases. The germline V gene has CDR1 MGHRA and CDR2 YSYEKL. V gave up 1 base and J gave up 9 bases, with 7 bases separating them. CDR3 length: 12 amino acids. In DNA form, the CDR3 reads TGCGCCAGCAGCCAAGCAGGGGTTGAGCAGTTCTTC. Translation: CASSQAGVEQFF.

This chain uses TRBV20-1 with TRBJ2-7, with unresolved D. This CDR3 is built from 10 residues. V was cut by 3 bases and J by 11 bases, with 11 bases left in between. CDR1 is DFQATT and CDR2 is SNEGSKA in the germline V gene (reference sequence). The CDR3 DNA follows: TGCAGTGCTAGCGCGTTTGCGGAGTACTTC. This codes for CSASAFAEYF.

V and J are TRBV5-1 and TRBJ2-3; D is undetermined. The CDR3 has 13 residues. CDR1 is SGHRS and CDR2 is YFSETQ in the germline V gene. Trimming took 4 bases from V and 0 from J, leaving 6 bases between them. Here the CDR3 DNA reads TGCGCCAGCAGCCAGGAAAGCACAGATACGCAGTATTTT. The encoded protein is CASSQESTDTQYF.

The chain joins TRBV2 to TRBJ1-4; D is undetermined. Germline loops: CDR1 SNHLY, CDR2 FYNNEI. Trimming stripped 5 bases from V and 7 bases from J, with 20 bases between. The CDR3 is made up of 16 amino acids. The CDR3 is CASSSESVLSTEKLFF. DNA for the CDR3: TGTGCCAGCAGTAGTGAGTCCGTCCTATCAACTGAAAAACTGTTTTTT.

The genes are TRBV11-3 and TRBJ2-5, with 11 bases identical to TRBD1. The CDR3 length is 16 residues. CDR1 is SGHNT, CDR2 YENEEA, per germline. Trimming took 1 base from V and 2 from J; bases not matched to a gene: 3. Written as DNA, the CDR3 is TGTGCCAGCAGCTTAGCGTGGGACAGGGGGCAAGAGACCCAGTACTTC. Protein product: CASSLAWDRGQETQYF.

CDR3 amino acids: CASSEAPTNTEAFF. DNA of the CDR3: TGTGCCAGCAGTGAAGCGCCCACGAACACTGAAGCTTTCTTT. The chain couples TRBV6-1 to TRBJ1-1; D uncertain. V was pared by 0 bases and J by 1 base, with 6 bases between. CDR1 MNHNS and CDR2 SASEGT come from the germline V gene. The CDR3 is 14 residues long.

The V gene is TRBV5-1, the J gene TRBJ2-7; 11 bases line up with TRBD2. Per the germline V gene, CDR1 is SGHRS and CDR2 is YFSETQ. The V and J ends lost 3 bases and 3 bases, in that order; junction bases with no gene match: 8. The CDR3 is 16 amino acids. CDR3 region: CASSSSLAGGFYEQYF. CDR3 DNA: TGCGCCAGCAGCTCGTCCCTAGCGGGGGGTTTCTACGAGCAGTACTTC.